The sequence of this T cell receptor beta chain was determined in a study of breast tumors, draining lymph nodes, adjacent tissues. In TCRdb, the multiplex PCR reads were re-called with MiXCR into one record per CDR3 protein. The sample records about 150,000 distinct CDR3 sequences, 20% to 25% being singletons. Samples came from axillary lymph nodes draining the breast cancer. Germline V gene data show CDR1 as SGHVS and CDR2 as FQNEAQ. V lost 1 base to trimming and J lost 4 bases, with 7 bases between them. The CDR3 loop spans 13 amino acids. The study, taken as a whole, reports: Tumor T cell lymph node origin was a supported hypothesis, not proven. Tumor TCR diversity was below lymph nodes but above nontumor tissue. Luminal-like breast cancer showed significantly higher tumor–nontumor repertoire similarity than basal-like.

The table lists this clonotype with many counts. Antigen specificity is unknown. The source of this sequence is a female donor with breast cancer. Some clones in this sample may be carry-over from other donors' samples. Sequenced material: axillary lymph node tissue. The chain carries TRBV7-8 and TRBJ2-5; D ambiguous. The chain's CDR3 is CASSLDSRETQYF. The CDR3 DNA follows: TGTGCCAGCAGCTTAGACTCCCGAGAGACCCAGTACTTC.